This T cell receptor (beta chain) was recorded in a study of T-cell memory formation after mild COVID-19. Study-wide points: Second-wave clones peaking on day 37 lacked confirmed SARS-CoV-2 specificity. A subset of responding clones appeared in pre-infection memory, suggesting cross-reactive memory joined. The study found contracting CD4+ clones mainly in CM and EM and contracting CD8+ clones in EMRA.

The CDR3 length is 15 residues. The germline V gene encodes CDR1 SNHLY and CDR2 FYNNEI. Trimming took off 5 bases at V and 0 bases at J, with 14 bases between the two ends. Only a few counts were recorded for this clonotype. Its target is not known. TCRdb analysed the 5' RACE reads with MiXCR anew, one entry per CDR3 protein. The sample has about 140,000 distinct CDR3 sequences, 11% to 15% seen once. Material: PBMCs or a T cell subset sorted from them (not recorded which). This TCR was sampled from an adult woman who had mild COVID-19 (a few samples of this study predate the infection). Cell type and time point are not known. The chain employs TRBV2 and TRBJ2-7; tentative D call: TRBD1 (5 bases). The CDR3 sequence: CASSSPTEFSYEQYF. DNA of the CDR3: TGTGCCAGCAGTTCCCCGACAGAGTTCTCCTACGAGCAGTACTTC.